This T cell receptor (beta chain) emerged from a study of T cells in Graves' hyperthyroidism and ophthalmopathy. This clonotype was counted many times. Its cognate antigen is unknown. For the diagnoses, clinical symptoms, serum thyroxine and TRAb, thyroid ultrasound and orbital computed tomography were used. Amplification targeted TCR beta CDR3 regions from RNA transcripts. The HTBI primer set served for first-round RT-PCR of the TCR CDR3. Each CDR3 protein is one row after TCRdb ran MiXCR on the multiplex PCR reads. The sample lists roughly 570,000 distinct CDR3 sequences, under 60% occurring once. Broader study findings: For ophthalmopathy, model prediction preceded onset by a median approximately 6 months.

Deletions cut 8 bases from V and 3 bases from J, with 14 bases between. This CDR3 spans 14 amino acids. Germline CDR1 reads SNHLY; CDR2 reads FYNNEI. This TCR was recovered from an adult woman with Graves' disease, either hyperthyroidism or ophthalmopathy (not recorded which). Sequenced: peripheral blood or thyroid tissue (not recorded which). The chain joins TRBV2 to TRBJ1-5; perhaps TRBD1 as D (5 bases). CDR3 coding DNA: TGTGCCAGCTTTAATGGGGCTTACAATCAGCCCCAGCATTTT. Protein sequence: CASFNGAYNQPQHF. The variable domain in full, completed from reference TRBV2 and TRBJ1-5, reads EPEVTQTPSHQVTQMGQEVILRCVPISNHLYFYWYRQILGQKVEFLVSFYNNEISEKSEIFDDQFSVERPDGSNFTLKIRSTKLEDSAMYFCASFNGAYNQPQHFGDGTRLSIL.